The 18 T cell receptor beta chains below come from one sample, sequenced in a study of cytomegalovirus exposure and HLA in healthy donors. The PCR used 60 Vbeta and 13 Jbeta primers. Assay: immunoSEQ multiplex PCR; the TCRdb copy retains only in-frame clones and omits some. The sample yields fewer than 85,000 clones, around 81% seen once. The sequencing input was PBMCs. The origin of the receptors is a man between 18 and 35 years old in good health and CMV-seropositive.

The chain has TRBV28 and TRBJ2-5; D gene ambiguous. Trimming left V 4 bases short and J 5 bases short, with 5 bases between. Germline V gene lookup returns CDR1 MDHEN and CDR2 SYDVKM. The CDR3 loop spans 11 amino acids. Written as DNA, the CDR3 is TGTGCCAGCAGTTGGCGGGAGACCCAGTACTTC. Translation: CASSWRETQYF. Supplemented by reference TRBV28 and TRBJ2-5, the full variable domain reads DVKVTQSSRYLVKRTGEKVFLECVQDMDHENMFWYRQDPGLGLRLIYFSYDVKMKEKGDIPEGYSVSREKKERFSLILESASTNQTSMYLCASSWRETQYFGPGTRLLVL.

This chain uses TRBV4-2 with TRBJ2-1; TRBD2 matches 15 bases. Germline-derived CDR1 and CDR2 are LGHNA and YNFKEQ. This CDR3 spans 18 amino acids. V lost 3 bases and J lost 7; bases outside the gene matches: 10. In DNA, the CDR3 is TGTGCCAGCAGCCAGGGAGGACTAGCGGGAGGGCCGGGGAATGAGCAGTTCTTC. Translation gives CASSQGGLAGGPGNEQFF.

The rearrangement links TRBV9 to TRBJ1-1; 10 nucleotides agree with TRBD1. The V segment lost 4 bases and the J segment 6 bases; nucleotides outside the gene matches: 9. This CDR3 spans 15 amino acids. The germline CDR1 and CDR2 sequences are SGDLS and YYNGEE. CDR3 nucleotides: TGTGCCAGCAGCACGGGGACAGGGGATGGGGCTGAAGCTTTCTTT. It translates to CASSTGTGDGAEAFF.

The V and J genes are TRBV4-1 and TRBJ2-5; 10 positions agree with TRBD2. Trimming cost V 2 bases and J 1 base; bases outside gene matches: 7. There are 17 residues in the CDR3. From germline, CDR1 is MGHRA and CDR2 YSYEKL. The CDR3 DNA reads TGCGCCAGCAGCCAATCCAGGACTAGCGGAGCCCAAGAGACCCAGTACTTC. Protein sequence: CASSQSRTSGAQETQYF.

This chain links TRBV4-1 with TRBJ2-7; D remains ambiguous. This CDR3 is built from 15 residues. Germline assignment: CDR1 MGHRA and CDR2 YSYEKL. The V end lost 3 bases, the J end lost 3 bases, and 15 bases lay between the germline ends. The CDR3 coding sequence is TGCGCCAGCAGCCACACTACCAACCAAGACTACGAGCAGTACTTC. Protein: CASSHTTNQDYEQYF.

In its sample, this clone was seen once. The J gene is TRBJ1-5, the V gene TRBV5-6, with a tentative D call TRBD1 (5 bases). The CDR3 sequence is 14 residues long. Looked up from germline, CDR1 is SGHDT and CDR2 is YYEEEE. The V gene lost 1 base and the J gene lost 6 bases, with 11 bases spanning the gap. The CDR3 is CASSLFQGGQPQHF. CDR3 in DNA: TGTGCCAGCAGCTTGTTCCAGGGCGGTCAGCCCCAGCATTTT.

This clone was seen only once. The CDR3 region has the DNA TGTGCCAGCAGCGTTTCAGGAGAGACCCAGTACTTC. It translates to CASSVSGETQYF. The J gene is TRBJ2-5, the V gene TRBV6-5; no definite D call. The length of the CDR3 is 12 residues. The V end was cut by 6 bases, the J end by 4 bases, with 9 bases between. In germline, CDR1 is MNHEY, CDR2 SVGAGI.

The V and J genes are TRBV5-1 and TRBJ2-7; D gene ambiguous. The germline V and J ends were trimmed by 0 bases and 0 bases, with 7 bases remaining between them. This CDR3 is 14 amino acids long. Germline V gene data show CDR1 as SGHRS and CDR2 as YFSETQ. CDR3 DNA: TGCGCCAGCAGCTTGGGCGTTAGCTCCTACGAGCAGTACTTC. Protein sequence: CASSLGVSSYEQYF.

The chain recombines TRBV15 with TRBJ1-5; maybe TRBD1 (5 bases). Trimming shortened V by 0 bases and J by 6 bases, and 12 bases separated the two germline ends. Germline V CDR1 and CDR2: LNHNV, YYDKDF (reference sequence). This CDR3 has 15 residues. CDR3 amino acids: CATSRDFGHPQPQHF. The CDR3, as DNA: TGTGCCACCAGCAGAGATTTCGGACATCCTCAGCCCCAGCATTTT.

The chain links TRBV28 to TRBJ2-7; tentative D call: TRBD1 (5 bases). Trimming took off 6 bases at V and 5 bases at J, with 11 bases between the two ends. The CDR3 is 12 amino acids. Germline V lookup: CDR1 MDHEN, CDR2 SYDVKM. The CDR3 DNA is TGTGCCAGCAGCCTGACAGTGCACGAGCAGTACTTC. It is translated as CASSLTVHEQYF.

The chain links TRBV25-1 to TRBJ1-1, with D unresolved. This CDR3 comprises 15 residues. Germline V gene lookup returns CDR1 MGHDK and CDR2 SYGVNS. Trimming took off 7 bases at V and 4 bases at J, with 19 bases between the two ends. The chain's CDR3 is CASTTTPGGGTEAFF. The CDR3 DNA sequence: TGTGCCAGCACCACCACCCCAGGTGGAGGCACTGAAGCTTTCTTT.

V is TRBV5-1 and J is TRBJ1-2; tentative D call: TRBD1 (6 bases). V dropped 4 bases and J dropped 8 bases, with 21 bases sitting between them. CDR1 and CDR2 from the germline V gene are SGHRS and YFSETQ. This CDR3 has 15 residues. The CDR3 DNA reads TGCGCCAGCAGCCCCCCCGACAGGTTCGAAAAGGGCTACACCTTC. Its protein product is CASSPPDRFEKGYTF. The variable domain in full, with the rest retrieved from reference TRBV5-1 and TRBJ1-2, is KAGVTQTPRYLIKTRGQQVTLSCSPISGHRSVSWYQQTPGQGLQFLFEYFSETQRNKGNFPGRFSGRQFSNSRSEMNVSTLELGDSALYLCASSPPDRFEKGYTFGSGTRLTVV.

The gene calls are TRBV6-6 and TRBJ2-5; D may be TRBD2 (6 bases). With 7 bases removed from V and 5 bases from J, the gap between germline ends came to 11 bases. Germline CDR1 reads MNHNY; CDR2 reads SVGAGI (reference sequence). The CDR3 extends over 12 amino acids. CDR3 sequence: CASNLAPETQYF. The CDR3 DNA sequence: TGTGCCAGCAATCTAGCGCCCGAGACCCAGTACTTC.

J is TRBJ1-2 and V is TRBV6-1; D not resolved. Trimming removed 10 bases from V and 4 bases from J, with 10 bases in between. Germline lookup yields CDR1 MNHNS and CDR2 SASEGT. The CDR3 runs to 11 residues. CDR3 coding DNA: TGTGCCACACCGGACTCCTATGGCTACACCTTC. Amino acid sequence: CATPDSYGYTF.

The rearrangement uses TRBV9 and TRBJ1-2; the D gene is possibly TRBD1 (5 bases). Trimming removed 0 bases at V and 6 bases at J, with 15 bases between. CDR3 length equals 15 residues. Germline CDR1 is SGDLS and CDR2 is YYNGEE. The CDR3 reads CASSVVAGSSDGYTF. CDR3 DNA: TGTGCCAGCAGCGTAGTTGCAGGGTCGAGTGATGGCTACACCTTC.

The chain couples TRBV25-1 to TRBJ1-6; weak D call: TRBD1 (6 bases). V was shortened by 4 bases and J by 9 bases, with 10 bases between the two germline ends. Germline V CDR1 and CDR2: MGHDK, SYGVNS. The CDR3 consists of 13 residues. CDR3 residues: CASSAQGGSPLHF. For the CDR3, the DNA is TGTGCCAGCAGTGCACAGGGCGGTTCACCCCTCCACTTT.

This clone was detected a few times. The chain employs TRBV6-1 and TRBJ1-4; 9 positions match TRBD1. From germline, CDR1 is MNHNS and CDR2 SASEGT. CDR3 length: 14 amino acids. Trimming removed 6 bases from V and 2 bases from J; junction bases left unmatched: 1. CDR3 in DNA: TGTGCCAGCAGGACAGGGGGGACTAATGAAAAACTGTTTTTT. Protein: CASRTGGTNEKLFF.

The V call is TRBV28, the J call TRBJ2-5, with D perhaps TRBD1 (5 bases). The ends were cut back, 5 bases at V and 2 bases at J, with 15 bases in the middle. Germline loops: CDR1 MDHEN, CDR2 SYDVKM. This CDR3 has 15 amino acids. CDR3 protein: CASSITTVYQETQYF. CDR3 bases: TGTGCCAGCAGTATAACGACAGTCTATCAAGAGACCCAGTACTTC.